This T cell receptor beta chain was identified in a study of Ad26.COV2.S vaccination and SARS-CoV-2 variants. As for the study in general: Recipients of Ad26.COV2.S got it intramuscularly, once or twice 56 days apart.

Details on this clone: Its specificity is unknown.

Study findings and constraints: CD8+ and CD4+ T cells specific for spike reportedly responded with substantial breadth after vaccination. Similar non-spike TCR breadth was observed in recipients of vaccine and of placebo.

The length of the CDR3 is 14 residues. V shed 2 bases and J shed 2 bases, with 10 bases lying between them. Looked up from germline, CDR1 is SGHDT and CDR2 is YYEEEE. Stated treatment: about 20 received Ad26.COV2.S at low or high dose, single or two shots; about five received placebo; per-sample allocation not given. The samples date from day 63 after the first vaccine or placebo injection. The vaccine antigen was prefusion-stabilized Wuhan SARS-CoV-2 spike. This table comes from immunoSEQ multiplex PCR, and its TCRdb copy is limited to in-frame clones, with some not included. The data contain some 520,000 clones, roughly nine tenths of them singletons.

The sequencing here drew on peripheral blood, taken in a trial of Ad26.COV2.S vaccine versus placebo. The TCR comes from a person between 18 and 59 years old who received the Ad26.COV2.S COVID-19 vaccine or a placebo. The chain couples TRBV5-6 to TRBJ1-2; the D gene is possibly TRBD1 (6 bases). DNA for the CDR3: TGTGCCAGCAGCTTAACAGGGTTCAACTATGGCTACACCTTC. Encoded protein: CASSLTGFNYGYTF.